A single sample is the source of the 4 T cell receptor beta chains below, sequenced in a study of identical twins. TCRdb reprocessed the 5' RACE reads via MiXCR and lists one record per CDR3 protein. The table has roughly 1,500,000 distinct CDR3 sequences, around 29% seen once. The sequenced sample consisted of cord blood. Receptors originate from a newborn girl in good health.

V and J are TRBV2 and TRBJ1-2; 7 nucleotides match TRBD1. Germline V CDR1 and CDR2: SNHLY, FYNNEI. The trim removed 6 bases at V and 2 bases at J, leaving 6 bases unmatched. The CDR3 has 14 residues. CDR3 protein: CASRGGTVNYGYTF. The CDR3 DNA follows: TGTGCCAGCAGAGGAGGGACAGTCAACTATGGCTACACCTTC.

This clonotype was observed a few times. The chain joins TRBV20-1 to TRBJ1-1; D call uncertain. Germline assignment: CDR1 DFQATT and CDR2 SNEGSKA (reference sequence). V gave up 1 base and J gave up 5 bases, with 11 bases separating them. CDR3 size: 13 residues. CDR3 bases: TGCAGTGCTAGAGTTACCGGGTGGACTGAAGCTTTCTTT. Amino acid sequence: CSARVTGWTEAFF.

V gene TRBV2 combines with J gene TRBJ2-1; 7 bases map to TRBD1. This CDR3 contains 13 residues. Germline loops: CDR1 SNHLY, CDR2 FYNNEI. Trimming at V came to 6 bases and at J to 10 bases, leaving 9 bases not matched to a gene. The CDR3, as DNA: TGTGCCAGCAGCCCGGGACAGTGCTACGAGCAGTTCTTC. Its translation is CASSPGQCYEQFF.

This clonotype occurred a few times. The chain has TRBV5-6 and TRBJ1-2, with 7 bases matching TRBD1. The CDR3 has 15 amino acids. Germline-derived CDR1 and CDR2 are SGHDT and YYEEEE. The V and J ends lost 5 bases and 2 bases, in that order; junction bases with no gene match: 9. CDR3 DNA sequence: TGTGCCAGCAGACCCCCGGGACAGAAAAACTATGGCTACACCTTC. Translated, it gives CASRPPGQKNYGYTF.